Shown below are 25 T cell receptor beta chains from a single sample sequenced in a study of blood T cell repertoires in COVID-19. Using immunoSEQ multiplex PCR, the repertoire was profiled, and TCRdb retains in-frame clones only, with some absent. The table records about 190,000 clones, 70% to 90% of them present only once. Sequenced: peripheral blood. Receptor source: a man aged 25-45 years with acute or convalescent COVID-19.

The CDR3: CASSQWDRTYQETQYF. CDR3 coding DNA: TGTGCCAGCAGCCAATGGGACAGGACGTACCAAGAGACCCAGTACTTC. This chain connects TRBV3-1 (or the pseudogene TRBV3-2) to TRBJ2-5; 8 positions agree with TRBD1. The length of the CDR3 is 16 residues. From germline, CDR1 is LGHDT and CDR2 YNNKEL (reference sequence). Trimming cost V 2 bases and J 0 bases; bases outside gene matches: 5.

The chain carries TRBV14 and TRBJ2-1, with 15 nucleotides matching TRBD2. The ends lost 4 bases at V and 0 bases at J; junction bases unmatched: 7. The CDR3 totals 19 residues. Germline V CDR1 and CDR2: SGHDN, FVKESK. The CDR3 DNA follows: TGTGCCAGCAGCCTGGGACTAGCGGGGGGATCCTTCTCCTACAATGAGCAGTTCTTC. The encoded protein is CASSLGLAGGSFSYNEQFF.

This chain uses TRBV11-3 with TRBJ2-7; D may be TRBD1 (6 bases). The CDR3 totals 14 residues. Looked up from germline, CDR1 is SGHNT and CDR2 is YENEEA. V lost 5 bases to trimming and J lost 5 bases, with 16 bases between them. As DNA, the CDR3 is TGTGCCAGCAGCCCAGGGGCCTACTTGGACGAGCAGTACTTC. This encodes CASSPGAYLDEQYF.

This chain connects TRBV5-1 to TRBJ1-3; 8 bases map to TRBD1. V trimming: 3 bases; J trimming: 0 bases; junction bases outside the gene matches: 8. The CDR3 loop spans 17 amino acids. Germline CDR1 SGHRS, CDR2 YFSETQ. CDR3 amino acids: CASSWGDRKSSGNTIYF. In DNA form, the CDR3 reads TGCGCCAGCAGCTGGGGGGACAGGAAGAGCTCTGGAAACACCATATATTTT.

The chain recombines TRBV19 with TRBJ1-4, with unresolved D. CDR3 length equals 14 residues. Per germline, CDR1 LNHDA and CDR2 SQIVND (reference sequence). V was shortened by 3 bases and J by 4 bases, with 9 bases between the two germline ends. This CDR3 reads CASSMSRNNEKLFF. CDR3 in DNA: TGTGCCAGTAGTATGAGCAGGAATAATGAAAAACTGTTTTTT.

The V and J genes are TRBV18 and TRBJ2-6; the D gene is possibly TRBD2 (6 bases). There are 14 residues in the CDR3. V lost 6 bases, J lost 2 bases, and 8 bases lay in between. Germline V gene sequence: CDR1 KGHSH, CDR2 LQKENI. CDR3 coding DNA: TGTGCCAGCTCGGGGGGAGCTGGGGCCAACGTCCTGACTTTC. Translated, it gives CASSGGAGANVLTF. The complete variable domain, with remaining parts taken from reference TRBV18 and TRBJ2-6, reads NAGVMQNPRHLVRRRGQEARLRCSPMKGHSHVYWYRQLPEEGLKFMVYLQKENIIDESGMPKERFSAEFPKEGPSILRIQQVVRGDSAAYFCASSGGAGANVLTFGAGSRLTVL.

The chain links TRBV18 to TRBJ2-1; 9 nucleotides line up with TRBD1. V trimming: 0 bases; J trimming: 7 bases; junction bases outside the gene matches: 4. The germline V gene has CDR1 KGHSH and CDR2 LQKENI. This CDR3 is 15 amino acids long. CDR3 DNA: TGTGCCAGCTCACCACCGGGACAGGGAGCTAATGAGCAGTTCTTC. Its protein product is CASSPPGQGANEQFF.

The chain is built from TRBV7-2 and TRBJ1-4, with TRBD1 matching 11 bases. Germline CDR1 is SGHTA and CDR2 is FQGNSA. The CDR3 is 16 residues long. V lost 5 bases to trimming and J lost 8 bases; unmatched junction nucleotides: 10. CDR3 amino acids: CASSPGQGVLGEKLFF. For the CDR3, the DNA is TGTGCCAGCAGCCCGGGACAGGGGGTGCTTGGGGAAAAACTGTTTTTT.

The chain's CDR3 is CASSLVWHNSPLHF. The CDR3 bases are TGTGCCAGCAGCTTAGTCTGGCATAATTCACCCCTCCACTTT. The chain has TRBV11-3 and TRBJ1-6; D unclear. Looked up from germline, CDR1 is SGHNT and CDR2 is YENEEA. CDR3 size: 14 residues. V was clipped by 1 base and J by 5 bases, with 6 bases between them.

The chain employs TRBV27 and TRBJ2-1; possible D gene TRBD2, 6 bases. The V gene's germline CDR1 is MNHEY and CDR2 SMNVEV (reference sequence). This CDR3 contains 14 residues. V lost 3 bases, J lost 9 bases, and 15 bases lay in between. The CDR3 reads CASSFWGEYVEQFF. CDR3 in DNA: TGTGCCAGCAGTTTTTGGGGGGAGTACGTTGAGCAGTTCTTC.

The V call is TRBV2, the J call TRBJ2-2, with 7 bases lining up with TRBD1. V trimming: 6 bases; J trimming: 2 bases; junction bases outside the gene matches: 6. Germline loops: CDR1 SNHLY, CDR2 FYNNEI. The CDR3 contains 15 residues. In DNA form, the CDR3 reads TGTGCCAGCAGACTACAGGGGTCAAACACCGGGGAGCTGTTTTTT. It is translated as CASRLQGSNTGELFF.

J is TRBJ2-2 and V is TRBV4-2; a weak D match, TRBD1 (6 bases). The CDR3 is 16 amino acids. Between the trimmed V and J ends, which lost 4 bases and 3 bases, there was a span of 15 bases. Germline values: CDR1 LGHNA, CDR2 YNFKEQ. CDR3 amino acids: CASSPAGDADTGELFF. The CDR3 DNA reads as TGTGCCAGCAGCCCCGCAGGGGACGCGGACACCGGGGAGCTGTTTTTT.

The chain carries TRBV5-4 and TRBJ2-3; the match to TRBD2 covers 8 bases. Trimming took 0 bases from V and 1 from J; bases not matched to a gene: 1. This CDR3 is built from 15 residues. CDR1 SGHNT and CDR2 YYREEE come from the germline V gene (reference sequence). The CDR3 DNA reads TGTGCCAGCAGCTTGGGACTAGCGCGCACAGATACGCAGTATTTT. Encoded protein: CASSLGLARTDTQYF.

The chain has TRBV15 and TRBJ2-2; 12 bases are a match to TRBD2. Trimming took 3 bases from V and 0 from J; bases not matched to a gene: 11. This CDR3 spans 20 amino acids. CDR1 and CDR2 (germline): LNHNV, YYDKDF (reference sequence). The CDR3 region has the DNA TGTGCCACCAGCAGGGGTTCCTGGCTAGCGGGAGGGTCGAACACCGGGGAGCTGTTTTTT. Its protein is CATSRGSWLAGGSNTGELFF. The full variable domain, its missing parts supplied by reference TRBV15 and TRBJ2-2, is DAMVIQNPRYQVTQFGKPVTLSCSQTLNHNVMYWYQQKSSQAPKLLFHYYDKDFNNEADTPDNFQSRRPNTSFCFLDIRSPGLGDTAMYLCATSRGSWLAGGSNTGELFFGEGSRLTVL.

The chain couples TRBV14 to TRBJ1-1, with 7 bases that match TRBD1. J was trimmed by 0 bases and V by 4 bases; bases with no gene match: 17. In germline, CDR1 is SGHDN, CDR2 FVKESK. CDR3 length: 19 residues. The CDR3 spells CASSRPRTGETYMNTEAFF. The DNA of the CDR3 is TGTGCCAGCAGCCGACCCCGGACAGGAGAAACCTACATGAACACTGAAGCTTTCTTT.

Only one count was recorded for this clone. This sequence joins TRBV28 and TRBJ2-1; D possibly corresponds to TRBD1 (7 bases). The germline V gene encodes CDR1 MDHEN and CDR2 SYDVKM. The V end was cut by 5 bases, the J end by 2 bases, with 16 bases between. This CDR3 spans 16 amino acids. In DNA form, the CDR3 reads TGTGCCAGCAGTGAACAGGGGAGGAGGACCTACAATGAGCAGTTCTTC. Its translation is CASSEQGRRTYNEQFF.

This clone was observed once. The V gene is TRBV9, the J gene TRBJ2-1; TRBD2 aligns across 7 bases. Per the germline V gene, CDR1 is SGDLS and CDR2 is YYNGEE. The CDR3 extends over 14 amino acids. Trimming took 6 bases from V and 7 from J; bases not matched to a gene: 10. Here the CDR3 reads CASTAGTIINEQFF. The DNA of the CDR3 is TGTGCCAGCACCGCCGGGACTATTATAAATGAGCAGTTCTTC.

The chain recombines TRBV27 with TRBJ1-3; tentative D call: TRBD1 (5 bases). V was trimmed by 5 bases and J by 4 bases, leaving 9 bases between them. The CDR3 length is 13 residues. The germline V gene has CDR1 MNHEY and CDR2 SMNVEV (reference sequence). The CDR3 reads CASSVGVGNTIYF. CDR3 nucleotide sequence: TGTGCCAGCAGTGTAGGGGTCGGAAACACCATATATTTT.

This chain uses TRBV6-5 with TRBJ1-1, with D maybe TRBD1 (6 bases). This CDR3 region has 13 residues. Trimming stripped 5 bases from V and 8 bases from J, with 15 bases between. Germline lookup yields CDR1 MNHEY and CDR2 SVGAGI. In nucleotides, the CDR3 is TGTGCCAGCAGTCTAGACAGGCAGACAGAAGCTTTCTTT. The encoded protein is CASSLDRQTEAFF.

This chain uses TRBV28 with TRBJ2-7, with TRBD2 matching 13 bases. The germline V gene encodes CDR1 MDHEN and CDR2 SYDVKM. J lost 6 bases, V lost 7 bases, and 12 bases had no gene match. The CDR3 totals 16 residues. The CDR3, as DNA: TGTGCCAGCACCAAAGGCGGGGGACTAGCGGGAAGCGAGCAGTACTTC. Its translation is CASTKGGGLAGSEQYF.

This chain uses TRBV19 with TRBJ1-2; D unresolved. The ends were cut back, 5 bases at V and 6 bases at J, with 10 bases in the middle. This CDR3 has 12 amino acids. Germline V gene sequence: CDR1 LNHDA, CDR2 SQIVND (reference sequence). The CDR3 DNA follows: TGTGCCAGTAGTCCCCGCGGGGATGGCTACACCTTC. It translates to CASSPRGDGYTF. Variable domain in full (rest from reference TRBV19 and TRBJ1-2): DGGITQSPKYLFRKEGQNVTLSCEQNLNHDAMYWYRQDPGQGLRLIYYSQIVNDFQKGDIAEGYSVSREKKESFPLTVTSAQKNPTAFYLCASSPRGDGYTFGSGTRLTVV.

The chain joins TRBV28 to TRBJ1-1; a weak D match, TRBD1 (6 bases). The length of the CDR3 is 16 residues. V was pared by 8 bases and J by 1 base, with 20 bases between. The germline V gene encodes CDR1 MDHEN and CDR2 SYDVKM. CDR3: CASCGGRVMENTEAFF. The CDR3 coding sequence is TGTGCCAGCTGCGGGGGGCGGGTAATGGAGAACACTGAAGCTTTCTTT.

The chain employs TRBV5-4 and TRBJ2-1; TRBD2 matches 11 bases. This CDR3 is built from 15 residues. Germline V gene lookup returns CDR1 SGHNT and CDR2 YYREEE (reference sequence). Trimming removed 3 bases from V and 8 bases from J; junction bases left unmatched: 7. The CDR3 DNA reads TGTGCCAGCAGCTCTCATAGCGGGGGGGTGTATGAGCAGTTCTTC. This sequence encodes CASSSHSGGVYEQFF.

The rearrangement joins TRBV7-2 to TRBJ2-1, with 13 bases aligning to TRBD2. This CDR3 spans 18 amino acids. After removal of 0 bases from V and 3 bases from J, the junction contained 5 bases not matched to a gene. Germline CDR1 reads SGHTA; CDR2 reads FQGNSA. The CDR3 sequence: CASSLAVGTSGVYNEQFF. CDR3 DNA sequence: TGTGCCAGCAGCTTAGCGGTGGGGACTAGCGGGGTCTACAATGAGCAGTTCTTC.

This sequence joins TRBV28 and TRBJ1-6; possible D gene TRBD1, 5 bases. Trimming took off 5 bases at V and 5 bases at J, with 19 bases between the two ends. This CDR3 has 17 residues. Germline assignment: CDR1 MDHEN and CDR2 SYDVKM. CDR3 DNA sequence: TGTGCCAGCAGTACCTTTCCGACGGGGGGTAATAATTCACCCCTCCACTTT. It translates to CASSTFPTGGNNSPLHF. The full variable domain, completed using reference TRBV28 and TRBJ1-6, is DVKVTQSSRYLVKRTGEKVFLECVQDMDHENMFWYRQDPGLGLRLIYFSYDVKMKEKGDIPEGYSVSREKKERFSLILESASTNQTSMYLCASSTFPTGGNNSPLHFGNGTRLTVT.